This is a list of T cell receptor beta chains from one sample in a study of glioma-infiltrating T cells. TCRdb passed the multiplex PCR reads through MiXCR, listing each CDR3 protein once. The sample lists approximately 190,000 distinct CDR3 sequences, about 32% occurring once. The sequencing input was glioma tissue, nonneoplastic brain tissue, or PBMCs (not recorded which). The receptors come from a human donor with low-grade glioma or glioblastoma, undergoing nonglioma brain surgery, or in good health (not recorded which). Each CDR3 is given with its conserved first and last residue. The order of the fields is clone size, V gene, J gene, D gene, CDR3 DNA, CDR3 protein. The D gene is left open where the match is weak. For some rows the clone size is stated as once, few or many, or as a class when expanded; others skip it.

many	TRBV6-2/TRBV6-3	TRBJ2-7	.	TGTGCCAGCAGTTATGGACGGACCTACGAGCAGTACTTC	CASSYGRTYEQYF
.	TRBV28	TRBJ2-5	.	TGTGCCAGCAGTTTAGGCAGGGCATCCGAACGGAGCCAGTACTTC	CASSLGRASERSQYF
many	TRBV27	TRBJ2-1	.	TGTGCCAGCAGTTTATTTTCCAGCTCCTACAATGAGCAGTTCTTC	CASSLFSSSYNEQFF
.	TRBV10-3	TRBJ2-5	TRBD2	TGTGCCCTCTCCTCGGGAGGGCGAGAGACCCAGTACTTC	CALSSGGRETQYF
.	TRBV7-2	TRBJ2-3	.	TGTGCCAGCAGCTTAGCCCTTCCTAGCCTCGCAGATACGCAGTATTTT	CASSLALPSLADTQYF
many	TRBV7-9	TRBJ2-1	TRBD2	TGTGCCAGCAGCTCGACTAGCGGGAGTGTCTATGAGCAGTTCTTC	CASSSTSGSVYEQFF
few	TRBV6-6	TRBJ2-1	.	TGTGCCAGCAGTTACTCCACGGACCTTCAAAGGTACAATGAGCAGTTCTTC	CASSYSTDLQRYNEQFF
.	TRBV20-1	TRBJ2-1	TRBD2	TGCAGTGCTGGGGAGGGGTCCTACAATGAGCAGTTCTTC	CSAGEGSYNEQFF
.	TRBV3-1	TRBJ1-1	.	TGTGCCAGCAGCCAAGGCAGAACGAACACTGAAGCTTTCTTT	CASSQGRTNTEAFF
.	TRBV7-9	TRBJ2-7	TRBD2	TGTGCCAGCAGCCATTTCTCGGGGGGGAACTACGAGCAGTACTTC	CASSHFSGGNYEQYF
.	TRBV5-4	TRBJ2-7	TRBD2	TGTGCCAGCAGCCCGTCGACTAGCCGGCGGGGGGCCTACGAGCAGTACTTC	CASSPSTSRRGAYEQYF
many	TRBV16	TRBJ1-4	.	TGTGCCAGCAGCCGAGGAAATGAAAAACTGTTTTTT	CASSRGNEKLFF
.	TRBV20-1	TRBJ1-2	TRBD1	TGCAGTGCTAGCGGCGGACAGGGGAGTGGCTACAACTTC	CSASGGQGSGYNF
many	TRBV27	TRBJ2-3	TRBD2	TGTGCCAGCAGTTTAATGGGGACTATCACAGATACGCAGTATTTT	CASSLMGTITDTQYF
.	TRBV6-2/TRBV6-3	TRBJ2-3	TRBD2	TGTGCCAGCAGTTACTCGGGGGGGGATCCACATACGCAGTATTTT	CASSYSGGDPHTQYF
.	TRBV20-1	TRBJ1-5	.	TGCAGTGCTAGATATGAACTGTATAGCAATCATCCCCAGCATTTT	CSARYELYSNHPQHF
many	TRBV7-2	TRBJ2-3	.	TGTGCCAGCAGCTTCCCCTATCTGAGTGGTACGCAGTATTTT	CASSFPYLSGTQYF
.	TRBV6-1	TRBJ2-2	TRBD2	TGTGCCGGGACTAGCGGGAGCAACACCGGGGAGCTGTTTTTT	CAGTSGSNTGELFF
.	TRBV27	TRBJ2-5	.	TGTGCCAGCAGTCTCCGCCAAGAGACCCAGTACTTC	CASSLRQETQYF
few	TRBV7-2	TRBJ2-5	TRBD1	TGTGCCAGCAGCTTAGGCGGACAGGGAGGAGAGACCCAGTACTTC	CASSLGGQGGETQYF
.	TRBV11-2	TRBJ1-1	.	TGTGCCAGCAGCTTTTCTTTGGGGGGAGTGAACACTGAAGCTTTCTTT	CASSFSLGGVNTEAFF
many	TRBV3-1	TRBJ2-5	TRBD1	TGTGCCAGCAGGGCCCTAGGGGGCCGGAGAGAGACCCAGTACTTC	CASRALGGRRETQYF
many	TRBV7-9	TRBJ2-7	.	TGTGCCAGCAGCTTAGAGTCCTACGAGCAGTACTTC	CASSLESYEQYF
many	TRBV5-5	TRBJ2-5	TRBD2	TGTGCCAGCAGCTTTAGCGGGAGCCCCCAAGAGACCCAGTACTTC	CASSFSGSPQETQYF
.	TRBV29-1	TRBJ2-5	.	TGCAGCGTTGAACTGAGGGCGAGGGTAGAGACCCAGTACTTC	CSVELRARVETQYF
many	TRBV15	TRBJ1-5	.	TGTGCCACCAGCCTGGGGGAGGGCTTGGGCAATCAGCCCCAGCATTTT	CATSLGEGLGNQPQHF
many	TRBV28	TRBJ1-1	.	TGTGCCAGCAGTAGCGGACAGAACACTGAAGCTTTCTTT	CASSSGQNTEAFF
many	TRBV27	TRBJ2-1	TRBD2	TGTGCCAGCAGTTTATACCCCCCCGATCGGGAGGGCCTAAATGAGCAGTTCTTC	CASSLYPPDREGLNEQFF
few	TRBV30	TRBJ2-1	TRBD2	TGTGCCCGGGGGGACCCCTCGGTTTTCGGGCAGTTCTTC	CARGDPSVFGQFF
.	TRBV7-2	TRBJ2-5	TRBD2	TGTGCCAGCAGCTTAAGGGGACTAGCGGGTCCAAGGCAAGAGACCCAGTACTTC	CASSLRGLAGPRQETQYF
many	TRBV4-1	TRBJ2-3	TRBD2	TGCGCCAGCAGCCAAGGCCCGGGACTAGCGGGTTCGTATACGCAGTATTTT	CASSQGPGLAGSYTQYF
.	TRBV9	TRBJ2-7	.	TGTGCCAGCAGCGTGCAGGTACTGGAAGGCGACGAGCAGTACTTC	CASSVQVLEGDEQYF
few	TRBV30	TRBJ1-2	TRBD1	TGTGCCTGGAGTCCACGGGACAGGGGTGGCGGCTACACCTTC	CAWSPRDRGGGYTF
.	TRBV6-6	TRBJ2-7	TRBD2	TGTGTCAGCAGTTACTCGGGGGGAGACAATGAGCAGTACTTC	CVSSYSGGDNEQYF
few	TRBV7-3	TRBJ2-6	.	TGTGCCAGCAGCTTGGGGGGACACCTCACCTCTGGGGCCAACGTCCTGACTTTC	CASSLGGHLTSGANVLTF
many	TRBV20-1	TRBJ2-5	TRBD2	TGCAGTGCCCGACTAGCGCGAGAGACCCAGTACTTC	CSARLARETQYF
many	TRBV20-1	TRBJ1-5	.	TGCAGTGCTAGAGATACCAATCAGCCCCAGCATTTT	CSARDTNQPQHF
many	TRBV7-9	TRBJ1-2	TRBD1	TGTGCCAGCACCCTACAGACAGGGACGAACTATGGCTACACCTTC	CASTLQTGTNYGYTF
many	TRBV4-1	TRBJ2-3	TRBD2	TGCGCCAGCAGCCAAGTGGTACTAGCGGGAGTAGGGGATACGCAGTATTTT	CASSQVVLAGVGDTQYF
.	TRBV5-1	TRBJ1-4	TRBD1	TGCGCCAGCAGCGTAACAGGGGCTAATGAAAAACTGTTTTTT	CASSVTGANEKLFF
many	TRBV4-2	TRBJ2-1	TRBD2	TGTGCCAGCAGCCAAGATTGGTTAGCGGGGGACAATGAGCAGTTCTTC	CASSQDWLAGDNEQFF
many	TRBV28	TRBJ1-6	TRBD1	TGTGCCAGCAGTTTAGTGACAGGGAGCTCCTATAATTCACCCCTCCACTTT	CASSLVTGSSYNSPLHF
many	TRBV5-4	TRBJ2-1	TRBD1	TGTGCCAGCAGCAAGGGACAGGGGGAAGGGAATGAGCAGTTCTTC	CASSKGQGEGNEQFF
few	TRBV5-4	TRBJ2-1	TRBD2	TGTGCCAGCAGCTCTAAGACTAGCCAAGACAATGAGCAGTTCTTC	CASSSKTSQDNEQFF
.	TRBV12-3/TRBV12-4	TRBJ2-7	.	TGTGCCAGCAGTTTATACGATAGGAGACTAGGGCCCTACGAGCAGTACTTC	CASSLYDRRLGPYEQYF
many	TRBV6-2/TRBV6-3	TRBJ2-1	.	TGTGCCAGCATCTACAGGTCCGGGGATGAGCAGTTCTTC	CASIYRSGDEQFF
many	TRBV5-4	TRBJ1-6	.	TGTGCCAGCAGCTTGTCCCGCGGCTCCTATAATTCACCCCTCCACTTT	CASSLSRGSYNSPLHF
few	TRBV3-1	TRBJ2-1	.	TGTGCCAGCAGCCCCCACAGGGTCGGGCTTGTAGATGAGCAGTTCTTC	CASSPHRVGLVDEQFF
.	TRBV27	TRBJ1-3	.	TGTGCCAGCAGCGTGGTCTGGTTTGTAAACACCATATATTTT	CASSVVWFVNTIYF
many	TRBV6-1	TRBJ1-2	.	TGTGCCAGCAGTGAGGAGAGAATCTATGGCTACACCTTC	CASSEERIYGYTF
once	TRBV7-6	TRBJ2-7	TRBD2	TGTGCCAGCAGCCAAGATCTTCTAGCGGGATCCCCCTACGAGCAGTACTTC	CASSQDLLAGSPYEQYF
.	TRBV6-9	TRBJ1-1	.	TGTGCCAGCAGTCTATTGGCACTCCGGAAAACTGAAGCTTTCTTT	CASSLLALRKTEAFF
many	TRBV11-2	TRBJ1-2	.	TGTGCCAGCAGCTTAGCTTCAGGCTATGGCTACACCTTC	CASSLASGYGYTF
many	TRBV7-2	TRBJ2-3	.	TGTGCCAGCAGCTTACCCTTGAGCCCGCTACCAGATACGCAGTATTTT	CASSLPLSPLPDTQYF
many	TRBV19	TRBJ1-5	.	TGTGCCAGTAGTATGCAACATGATGATCAGCCCCAGCATTTT	CASSMQHDDQPQHF
.	TRBV27	TRBJ2-7	TRBD1	TGTGCCAGCAGTTCCGCCGCCTCTGAGGGGGCGTACGAGCAGTACTTC	CASSSAASEGAYEQYF
few	TRBV4-1	TRBJ2-2	.	TGCGCCAGCAGCCAAGAGCATAGGGGATACACCGGGGAGCTGTTTTTT	CASSQEHRGYTGELFF
.	TRBV7-9	TRBJ2-7	TRBD1	TGTGCCAGCAGCTCGACAGGGCCCCTGACCTACGAGCAGTACTTC	CASSSTGPLTYEQYF
many	TRBV4-2	TRBJ1-3	TRBD1	TGTGCCAGCAGCCATGACAGGGACACTGGAAACACCATATATTTT	CASSHDRDTGNTIYF